This TCR beta chain is drawn from a study of T cells in Graves' hyperthyroidism and ophthalmopathy (dated by TCRdb to about 2019). Background on the whole study: Peripheral blood samples were taken at the time of initial diagnosis, prior to any treatment. TCR V-J signatures able to tell the groups apart were searched for in a discovery cohort of 95 or so patients, of whom under 45 had Graves' ophthalmopathy and roughly 57 had stable Graves' hyperthyroidism. An independent validation cohort of about 20 hyperthyroidism patients and roughly 16 patients who later progressed to ophthalmopathy tested prospective prediction of ophthalmopathy. The roughly 94 discovery patients were randomly divided into training and test sets at a 7:3 ratio. In addition, the study compared T-cell repertoires in thyroid tissue and in blood from about 6 Graves' hyperthyroidism patients. After blood sampling, hyperthyroidism patients were treated with methimazole at a starting dose of 30 mg daily, and ophthalmopathy patients were treated with high-dose intravenous methylprednisolone. The paper reports TCR Vbeta CDR3 sequencing of some 140 peripheral blood samples: 43 ophthalmopathy, fewer than 80 hyperthyroidism and around 17 progressor patients. Study-wide conclusions, independent of this receptor: Blood samples also contained most of the expanded thyroid clonotypes (frequency above 0.001), which suggests that blood repertoires may reflect thyroid immune responses. During validation, the model predicted progression to ophthalmopathy a median of about 6.3 months ahead of onset, with almost 71% sensitivity and more than 72% specificity. A 13 V-J signature model separated ophthalmopathy from stable hyperthyroidism, with nearly 90% sensitivity and just under 84% specificity in cross-validation and 80%/75% in testing. Sample size was not statistically predetermined, and investigators were not blinded to group allocation.

Remarks on this clonotype: Its antigen is unknown. Base-call qualities are not available, and no considerably larger clone is one nucleotide away.

The germline V gene specifies SQVTM as CDR1 and ANQGSEA as CDR2. At the junction V is shortened by 8 bases and J by 8 bases, with 13 bases in between. Its CDR3 holds 11 amino acids, cysteine through phenylalanine. The sequence is cut down to CDR3 DNA, 33 bases in frame from base 1. The TCR beta CDR3 regions were amplified from RNA transcripts. The TCR CDR3 was subjected to a first round of RT-PCR using the HTBI primer set and the Qiagen OneStep RT-PCR kit. A second multiplex PCR round built the libraries, followed by size selection and purification. Paired-end sequencing of the libraries was performed with 100 bp reads on an Illumina HiSeq2000. In the authors' own workflow: SOAPnuke was used to process the raw data, removing reads that contained adapters or uncalled bases, had a mean Phred below 15, or lacked an exact match to the constant primer or identifier. High-quality paired reads were merged with COPE v1.2.5, and unique nucleotide sequences were defined as clonotypes. Clonotypes were aligned to IMGT TRBV, TRBD and TRBJ reference segments using MiTCR v1.1. The analysis included only V-J combinations with a frequency above 0.0001, which together covered approximately 99% of the repertoires. The TCS score was defined as F50 (clonal expansion) divided by E x V (chaos), with BLOSUM62-based TCRdist calculated between CDR3 peptides within each V-J. Welch's t-statistics and random forest reduced fewer than 600 V-J features to roughly 13, which were used in a naive Bayes classifier (R e1071). The public sequencing data were trimmed at Q25 with fastp and processed into clonotypes with MiXCR by TCRdb, which kept only in-frame beta chains. When rows share a CDR3 protein, they turn into one entry using the most common DNA and genes. The V and J calls here are based on TCRdb, not the publication. This sample gives about 150,000 distinct CDR3 sequences in total; roughly a fifth of them show up just once. The ten top clones hold around 69% of the sample.

The hyperthyroidism patients were between 18 and 65 years old and newly diagnosed, with a disease duration of less than 2 months. The study excluded patients with uncontrolled infections, other autoimmune diseases, pregnancy or lactation. Diagnoses relied on clinical symptoms, serum thyroxine and TRAb, thyroid ultrasound and orbital computed tomography. Blood from progressor patients was collected at the time of first diagnosis with hyperthyroidism, before any ophthalmopathy symptoms had appeared. PBMCs were separated from roughly 10 ml of fresh peripheral blood using Ficoll-Paque density gradient centrifugation. Progressor patients were defined as those initially diagnosed with Graves' hyperthyroidism in whom ophthalmopathy developed during follow-up. Trizol reagent was used to extract total RNA, and RNA quality was then checked on an Agilent 2100 Bioanalyzer.

This TCR was recovered from a woman aged 45-60 years with Graves' hyperthyroidism that later progressed to Graves' ophthalmopathy. The sequence is built from TRBV29-1 and TRBJ2-1; the D gene identity is not certain. Sequences were obtained from blood. The CDR3 corresponds to CSSYGQYEQFF. The base sequence is TGCAGCTCCTACGGGCAATATGAGCAGTTCTTC.